This is a list of T cell receptor beta chains from one sample in a study of T cells after yellow fever vaccination. Via MiXCR, TCRdb re-called the 5' RACE reads, giving one row per CDR3 protein. The data hold a few thousand distinct CDR3 sequences, with under 10% observed a single time. This specimen was PBMCs, either bulk or a sorted T-cell subset (CD4+, CD8+, memory, or dextramer-sorted; not recorded which), taken 15 days after the yellow fever booster vaccination. Receptors originate from a man under 40 who received the YFV17D yellow fever vaccine. Both conserved end residues are part of each CDR3. D genes are given only for firm matches. Size is omitted from some rows. Given values are once, few, many or a class for expanded clones.

len	v_gene	abundance	j_gene	d_gene	CDR3nt	CDR3aa
14	TRBV14	medium-sized	TRBJ2-3	-	TGTGCCAGCAGCCAATCACAGCCCACAGATACGCAGTATTTT	CASSQSQPTDTQYF
16	TRBV5-6	medium-sized	TRBJ2-5	-	TGTGCCAGCAGCTTGGCGCGGCAACAAAAGAGGGAGACCCAGTACTTC	CASSLARQQKRETQYF
12	TRBV10-3	medium-sized	TRBJ2-3	-	TGTGCCATCAGTGATTGGGGAGATACGCAGTATTTT	CAISDWGDTQYF
14	TRBV20-1	-	TRBJ2-2	-	TGCAGTGCTAGGGAGGCGGCTGCGGGCGTGGAGCTGTTTTTT	CSAREAAAGVELFF
15	TRBV12-3/TRBV12-4	medium-sized	TRBJ2-5	TRBD1	TGTGCCAGCAGCCGGAACGGACAGGGACAAGAGACCCAGTACTTC	CASSRNGQGQETQYF
20	TRBV7-3	medium-sized	TRBJ2-1	TRBD2	TGTGCCAGCAGCTTATACCATTCCGGGACTAGCGGTGGGTCCTCCGATGAGCAGTTCTTC	CASSLYHSGTSGGSSDEQFF
15	TRBV28	medium-sized	TRBJ2-1	TRBD2	TGTGCCAGCGGCCTACTGGCTAGCGGTTACAATGAGCAGTTCTTC	CASGLLASGYNEQFF
13	TRBV15	medium-sized	TRBJ2-5	-	TGTGCCACCAGCAGAGAGGCCCGAGAGACCCAGTACTTC	CATSREARETQYF
14	TRBV12-3/TRBV12-4	medium-sized	TRBJ2-7	-	TGTGCCAGCAGTTTAGGTCCACCCGGGGGCGAGCAGTACTTC	CASSLGPPGGEQYF
15	TRBV12-3/TRBV12-4	medium-sized	TRBJ2-2	TRBD2	TGTGCCAGCAGTTTTACTAGCGGGAACACCGGGGAGCTGTTTTTT	CASSFTSGNTGELFF
15	TRBV12-3/TRBV12-4	medium-sized	TRBJ2-1	TRBD2	TGTGCCAGCAGCTATACTAGCGGGAGGGCCAATGAGCAGTTCTTC	CASSYTSGRANEQFF
14	TRBV12-3/TRBV12-4	large	TRBJ2-6	-	TGTGCCAGCATTGCCACGACTGGGGCCAACGTCCTGACTTTC	CASIATTGANVLTF
15	TRBV2	medium-sized	TRBJ2-3	TRBD2	TGTGCCAGCAGTTCGGGACTAGCTACAACAGATACGCAGTATTTT	CASSSGLATTDTQYF
13	TRBV28	medium-sized	TRBJ1-2	-	TGTGCCAGCAGTGGTGACGGCCTCTATGGCTACACCTTC	CASSGDGLYGYTF
18	TRBV5-1	medium-sized	TRBJ1-4	TRBD1	TGCGCCAGCAGCGGTGGACAGGGCGCCGTACCAACTAATGAAAAACTGTTTTTT	CASSGGQGAVPTNEKLFF
17	TRBV5-1	medium-sized	TRBJ2-5	-	TGCGCCAGCAGCCCCGGGACGTATGCTAGGGGGTGGGAGACCCAGTACTTC	CASSPGTYARGWETQYF
13	TRBV11-2	many	TRBJ2-5	-	TGTGCCAGCAGCCGGGACAACCAAGAGACCCAGTACTTC	CASSRDNQETQYF
15	TRBV6-2/TRBV6-3	medium-sized	TRBJ2-2	TRBD2	TGTGCCAGCAGACCCGGACTAGCGGGAGGGGAGGAGCTGTTTTTT	CASRPGLAGGEELFF
15	TRBV27	medium-sized	TRBJ2-2	TRBD2	TGTGCCAGCAGGGGGGAGGGTACGATCACCGGGGAGCTGTTTTTT	CASRGEGTITGELFF
16	TRBV4-3	medium-sized	TRBJ2-3	TRBD2	TGCGCCAGCAGCCAAGTCGGGAGGTGGAGCACAGATACGCAGTATTTT	CASSQVGRWSTDTQYF
13	TRBV14	medium-sized	TRBJ2-3	-	TGTGCCAGCAGCCAAGTTTCCACAGATACGCAGTATTTT	CASSQVSTDTQYF
14	TRBV7-2	-	TRBJ2-7	-	TGTGCCAGCAGCTTTTCGGGGAAACCCTACGAGCAGTACTTC	CASSFSGKPYEQYF
14	TRBV20-1	many	TRBJ2-3	TRBD2	TGCAGTGCTCAAAGCGGGAGAGGCACAGATACGCAGTATTTT	CSAQSGRGTDTQYF
17	TRBV7-2	many	TRBJ2-5	TRBD2	TGTGCCAGCAGCCGACTAGCGGGAGGGTCGTTGCGAGAGACCCAGTACTTC	CASSRLAGGSLRETQYF
15	TRBV30	medium-sized	TRBJ1-1	-	TGTGCCTGGATTCGGGGGGCAAGATGGAACACTGAAGCTTTCTTT	CAWIRGARWNTEAFF
15	TRBV20-1	medium-sized	TRBJ2-1	TRBD2	TGCAGTGCTAGAGATATTGTAGCGGGTATGGATGAGCAGTTCTTC	CSARDIVAGMDEQFF
16	TRBV14	medium-sized	TRBJ2-3	-	TGTGCCAGCAGCCACGGACAGATAACCCGCACAGATACGCAGTATTTT	CASSHGQITRTDTQYF
19	TRBV14	medium-sized	TRBJ2-7	TRBD1	TGTGCCAGCAGCCAAGAATGGGGGACAGGGACCCGAAGCCACAACGAGCAGTACTTC	CASSQEWGTGTRSHNEQYF
14	TRBV6-5	medium-sized	TRBJ2-6	-	TGTGCCAGCAGTCAGGGCTCTGGGGCCAACGTCCTGACTTTC	CASSQGSGANVLTF
13	TRBV5-1	medium-sized	TRBJ1-3	-	TGCGCCAGCAGCTTCAATATTGGAAACACCATATATTTT	CASSFNIGNTIYF
12	TRBV29-1	medium-sized	TRBJ2-5	-	TGCAGCGTTGACCGACAGAAAGAGACCCAGTACTTC	CSVDRQKETQYF
19	TRBV6-2/TRBV6-3	medium-sized	TRBJ1-5	TRBD1	TGTGCCAGCAGTTACTCGACAGGACAGGGTCCCAATAGCAATCAGCCCCAGCATTTT	CASSYSTGQGPNSNQPQHF
16	TRBV7-2	-	TRBJ2-7	-	TGTGCCAGCAGCTTAGCCCTGGAGGCGAGCTCCTACGAGCAGTACTTC	CASSLALEASSYEQYF
13	TRBV30	medium-sized	TRBJ2-2	-	TGTGCCTGGAGTCGGCAGGAGTCCGGGGAGCTGTTTTTT	CAWSRQESGELFF
12	TRBV12-3/TRBV12-4	medium-sized	TRBJ1-1	-	TGTGCCAGCACCTTTCCTCTTGGTGAAGCTTTCTTT	CASTFPLGEAFF
15	TRBV21-1	medium-sized	TRBJ1-3	-	TGTGCCAGCAGCAAGGAACCGTCGAATGGAAACACCATATATTTT	CASSKEPSNGNTIYF
15	TRBV4-2	medium-sized	TRBJ1-3	-	TGTGCCAGCAGCCAAGTGCCTGGGTCTGGAAACACCATATATTTT	CASSQVPGSGNTIYF
15	TRBV7-2	medium-sized	TRBJ2-1	-	TGTGCCAGCAGCTTAGCTGTCCCGTCCTACAATGAGCAGTTCTTC	CASSLAVPSYNEQFF
13	TRBV4-3	medium-sized	TRBJ2-3	-	TGCGCCAGCAGCCGGCGAGCAACAGATACGCAGTATTTT	CASSRRATDTQYF
15	TRBV7-2	many	TRBJ2-1	-	TGTGCCAGCAGCTACTCTAGCGCGACCTACAATGAGCAGTTCTTC	CASSYSSATYNEQFF
12	TRBV20-1	many	TRBJ1-1	-	TGCAGTGCTAAAAAGGTGGTCACTGAAGCTTTCTTT	CSAKKVVTEAFF
15	TRBV7-8	medium-sized	TRBJ2-5	-	TGTGCCAGCAGCCCCGGCAGAGCCGATTTGGAGACCCAGTACTTC	CASSPGRADLETQYF
14	TRBV29-1	medium-sized	TRBJ2-3	TRBD1	TGCAGCGTTGCCTACGGACAGGGTGGAGATACGCAGTATTTT	CSVAYGQGGDTQYF
13	TRBV5-8	medium-sized	TRBJ1-1	-	TGTGCCAGCAGCTTGGGAGGGGTGCCTGAAGCTTTCTTT	CASSLGGVPEAFF
11	TRBV7-8	medium-sized	TRBJ2-5	-	TGTGCCAGCAGCCGAAGAGAGGCCCAGTACTTC	CASSRREAQYF
14	TRBV5-4	medium-sized	TRBJ2-1	-	TGTGCCAGCACCCCTTCCGGGGGGCGGAATGAGCAGTTCTTC	CASTPSGGRNEQFF
13	TRBV6-5	medium-sized	TRBJ2-1	-	TGTGCCAGCTGCCAAGTCGGGAGCAATGAGCAGTTCTTC	CASCQVGSNEQFF
13	TRBV29-1	medium-sized	TRBJ1-1	-	TGCAGCGCCCGACTCCGTACCGACACTGAAGCTTTCTTT	CSARLRTDTEAFF
13	TRBV5-7	-	TRBJ2-7	-	TGTGCCAGCAGCTTCGGGCTGCCGTGCGAGCAGTACTTC	CASSFGLPCEQYF
15	TRBV6-2/TRBV6-3	medium-sized	TRBJ1-5	-	TGTGCCAGCAGGATGGACGGAAATAGCAATCAGCCCCAGCATTTT	CASRMDGNSNQPQHF
15	TRBV18	medium-sized	TRBJ2-1	TRBD2	TGTGCCAGCTCACCAGGCGGGAGGCTAAGGAATGAGCAGTTCTTC	CASSPGGRLRNEQFF
14	TRBV4-3	medium-sized	TRBJ2-3	TRBD2	TGCGCCAGCAGCCAAGGGGGAGGGAGAGATACGCAGTATTTT	CASSQGGGRDTQYF
14	TRBV6-5	medium-sized	TRBJ2-1	-	TGTGCCAGCAACGAGGTGAGGGGCCTCAATGAGCAGTTCTTC	CASNEVRGLNEQFF
15	TRBV12-3/TRBV12-4	medium-sized	TRBJ2-1	-	TGTGCCAGCAGTTTAGCGGGAGGAACCTACAATGAGCAGTTCTTC	CASSLAGGTYNEQFF